This T cell receptor (beta chain) was obtained from a study of cytomegalovirus exposure and HLA in healthy donors. The CDR3 is made up of 11 amino acids. Germline V gene data show CDR1 as MNHNS and CDR2 as SASEGT. Between the trimmed V and J ends, which lost 4 bases and 3 bases, there was a span of 3 bases. Primers for the PCR totalled 60 Vbeta and 13 Jbeta. The repertoire was sequenced with immunoSEQ multiplex PCR; TCRdb's copy has only in-frame clones and lacks some. The table lists some 110,000 clones, roughly 79% of them singletons. The TCR originated in a man in his 60s in good health and CMV-seropositive. The rearrangement joins TRBV6-1 to TRBJ2-5; D not certain. The material sequenced was PBMCs. The CDR3 nucleotides are TGTGCCAGCAGTGTCGAAGAGACCCAGTACTTC. Translation: CASSVEETQYF.